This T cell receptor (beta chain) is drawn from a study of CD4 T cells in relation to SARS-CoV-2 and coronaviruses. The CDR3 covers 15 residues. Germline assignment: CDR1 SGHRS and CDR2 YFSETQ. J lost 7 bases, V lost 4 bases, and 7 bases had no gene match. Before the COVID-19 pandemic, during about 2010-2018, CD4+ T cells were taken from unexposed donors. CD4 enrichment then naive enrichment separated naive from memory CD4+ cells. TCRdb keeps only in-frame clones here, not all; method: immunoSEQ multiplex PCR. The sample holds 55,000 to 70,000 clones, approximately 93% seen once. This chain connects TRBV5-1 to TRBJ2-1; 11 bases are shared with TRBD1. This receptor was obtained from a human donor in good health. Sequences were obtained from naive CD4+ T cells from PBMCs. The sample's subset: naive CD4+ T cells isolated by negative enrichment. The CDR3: CASSTGQGALNEQFF. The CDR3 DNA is TGCGCCAGCAGCACCGGACAGGGGGCACTGAATGAGCAGTTCTTC.